Here is one T cell receptor (beta chain) with its context. Its antigen is still unknown. Other DNA sequences in the sample encode the same CDR3. The data were obtained in a study of shared clonotypes between healthy human individuals. Study findings and constraints: Approximately 5.4% of naive CD4 clonotypes were common to a few donors.

Sequencing used immunoSEQ multiplex PCR; TCRdb keeps in-frame clones, though not all of them. Of roughly 1,500,000 clones in the sample, roughly 98% were seen once. Trimming removed 0 bases at V and 6 bases at J, with 7 bases between. The CDR3 contains 13 residues. Germline loops: CDR1 SGHRS, CDR2 YFSETQ. The source is a man between 25 and 39 years old in good health. The sequenced sample was naive CD4+ T cells sorted from blood. Subset of the sample: CD45RA+ positively selected. The chain combines TRBV5-1 with TRBJ2-1; a possible D gene is TRBD1 (5 bases). Here the CDR3 DNA reads TGCGCCAGCAGCTTGGGACAGCTCAATGAGCAGTTCTTC. Translation: CASSLGQLNEQFF.